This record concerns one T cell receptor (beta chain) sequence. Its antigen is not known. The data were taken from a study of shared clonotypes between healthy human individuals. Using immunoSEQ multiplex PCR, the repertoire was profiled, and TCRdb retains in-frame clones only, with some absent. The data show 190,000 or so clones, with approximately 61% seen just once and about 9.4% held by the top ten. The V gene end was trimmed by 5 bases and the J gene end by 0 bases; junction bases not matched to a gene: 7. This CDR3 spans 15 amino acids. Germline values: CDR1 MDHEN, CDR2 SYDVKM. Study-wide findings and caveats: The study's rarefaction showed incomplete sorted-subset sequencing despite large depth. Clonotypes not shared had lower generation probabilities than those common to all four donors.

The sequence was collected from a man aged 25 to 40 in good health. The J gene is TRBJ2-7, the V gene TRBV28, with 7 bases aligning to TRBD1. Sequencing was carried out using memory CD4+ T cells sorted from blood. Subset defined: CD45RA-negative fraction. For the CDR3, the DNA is TGTGCCAGCAGTACGCCCCGGGACAGCTCCTACGAGCAGTACTTC. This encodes CASSTPRDSSYEQYF.